The 21 T cell receptor beta chains reported below all come from one sample, sequenced in a study of T cell responses to AZD1222 COVID-19 vaccine. Generated by immunoSEQ multiplex PCR, the TCRdb table keeps only in-frame clones and is missing some. The sample has about 180,000 clones, 80% to 95% seen once. The sequences come from peripheral blood, collected 28 days after the second AZD1222 dose. These receptors all stem from an adult who received the AZD1222 COVID-19 vaccine.

This chain connects TRBV3-1 (or the pseudogene TRBV3-2) to TRBJ2-7, with D unresolved. Deletions cut 4 bases from V and 0 bases from J, with 13 bases between. Per the germline V gene, CDR1 is LGHDT and CDR2 is YNNKEL (reference sequence). The CDR3 totals 15 residues. The CDR3 loop is CASSPRYISSYEQYF. CDR3 nucleotides: TGTGCCAGCAGCCCAAGGTACATAAGCTCCTACGAGCAGTACTTC.

The chain links TRBV6-5 to TRBJ1-2; 8 positions agree with TRBD1. Germline trimming cut 2 bases from V and 7 bases from J; bases unmatched to any gene: 3. The CDR3 totals 13 residues. Germline V gives CDR1 MNHEY, CDR2 SVGAGI. The CDR3 region has the DNA TGTGCCAGCAGTTACAGGACAGGGTCTGGCTACACCTTC. This codes for CASSYRTGSGYTF.

The gene calls are TRBV19 and TRBJ1-5, with a possible D match to TRBD1 (6 bases). Germline CDR1 LNHDA, CDR2 SQIVND (reference sequence). Trimming took 5 bases from V and 6 from J, leaving 17 bases between them. CDR3 length equals 15 residues. The CDR3 spells CASSLGAGGGQPQHF. The DNA for the CDR3 is TGTGCCAGTAGTTTGGGGGCGGGAGGTGGTCAGCCCCAGCATTTT.

V is TRBV4-3 and J is TRBJ1-2; 7 nucleotides match TRBD1. This CDR3 region has 13 residues. In germline, CDR1 is LGHNA, CDR2 YSLEER. The V and J ends lost 0 bases and 11 bases, in that order; junction bases with no gene match: 6. DNA for the CDR3: TGCGCCAGCAGCCAAGATCGAGGGGGCGGGTACACCTTC. Translation: CASSQDRGGGYTF.

The chain employs TRBV6-5 and TRBJ1-4, with no clear D. Trimming removed 2 bases at V and 0 bases at J, with 10 bases between. Germline lookup yields CDR1 MNHEY and CDR2 SVGAGI. This CDR3 spans 16 amino acids. Written as DNA, the CDR3 is TGTGCCAGCAGTTACCAAAACACCCCAACTAATGAAAAACTGTTTTTT. It translates to CASSYQNTPTNEKLFF.

The rearrangement links TRBV27 to TRBJ2-5; D is perhaps TRBD1 (6 bases). Per germline, CDR1 MNHEY and CDR2 SMNVEV (reference sequence). CDR3 length equals 14 residues. With 0 bases removed from V and 5 bases from J, the gap between germline ends came to 10 bases. CDR3 region: CASSLSGARETQYF. The CDR3 DNA sequence: TGTGCCAGCAGTTTATCGGGGGCGCGGGAGACCCAGTACTTC.

This chain joins TRBV6-5 and TRBJ2-2; possibly TRBD2 for D (5 bases). Germline CDR1 MNHEY, CDR2 SVGAGI. Trimming left V 6 bases short and J 4 bases short, with 12 bases between. This CDR3 is 14 amino acids long. The CDR3 bases are TGTGCCAGCAGGGTTGAGAGGGCCACCGGGGAGCTGTTTTTT. Its translation: CASRVERATGELFF.

V gene TRBV19 combines with J gene TRBJ1-5, with no clear D. The germline CDR1 and CDR2 sequences are LNHDA and SQIVND (reference sequence). V gave up 4 bases and J gave up 0 bases, with 7 bases separating them. This CDR3 is built from 14 residues. The CDR3 loop is CASSRSNSNQPQHF. CDR3 nucleotides: TGTGCCAGTAGTAGGTCGAATAGCAATCAGCCCCAGCATTTT.

V usage is TRBV9 and J usage is TRBJ2-1, with 11 bases matching TRBD2. The trim removed 5 bases at V and 10 bases at J, leaving 8 bases unmatched. The CDR3 spans 14 residues. The germline gives CDR1 SGDLS, CDR2 YYNGEE. The CDR3: CASSSTSGAPEQFF. CDR3 in DNA: TGTGCCAGCAGTTCGACTAGCGGGGCGCCCGAGCAGTTCTTC.

This clone was picked up one time. The gene calls are TRBV5-1 and TRBJ1-1; the D is unclear. Germline V gene lookup returns CDR1 SGHRS and CDR2 YFSETQ. This CDR3 is 13 amino acids long. Trimming pared 4 bases from V and 5 bases from J, leaving 12 bases between. The CDR3 bases are TGCGCCAGCAGCCCTAGAGTGGGGACTGAAGCTTTCTTT. Translating gives CASSPRVGTEAFF. Complete variable domain (other parts from reference TRBV5-1 and TRBJ1-1): KAGVTQTPRYLIKTRGQQVTLSCSPISGHRSVSWYQQTPGQGLQFLFEYFSETQRNKGNFPGRFSGRQFSNSRSEMNVSTLELGDSALYLCASSPRVGTEAFFGQGTRLTVV.

V usage is TRBV2 and J usage is TRBJ1-2; D is perhaps TRBD1 (6 bases). The germline V gene has CDR1 SNHLY and CDR2 FYNNEI. The CDR3 is 11 amino acids. V was shortened by 8 bases and J by 4 bases, with 8 bases between the two germline ends. The chain's CDR3 is CASGGAYGYTF. DNA of the CDR3: TGTGCCAGCGGGGGGGCCTATGGCTACACCTTC.

The chain combines TRBV9 with TRBJ1-2; 9 nucleotides match TRBD1. Germline assignment: CDR1 SGDLS and CDR2 YYNGEE. The CDR3 length is 13 residues. Trimming removed 0 bases from V and 7 bases from J; junction bases left unmatched: 1. The CDR3 loop is CASSVEDRGGYTF. CDR3 in DNA: TGTGCCAGCAGCGTAGAGGACAGGGGTGGCTACACCTTC.

This rearrangement joins TRBV5-4 to TRBJ2-3, with D perhaps matching TRBD2 (7 bases). Deletions cut 5 bases from V and 6 bases from J, with 19 bases between. The germline gives CDR1 SGHNT, CDR2 YYREEE (reference sequence). This CDR3 spans 15 amino acids. The CDR3 here is CASRFWGGGRDTQYF. In DNA, the CDR3 is TGTGCCAGCAGATTTTGGGGGGGCGGAAGGGATACGCAGTATTTT.

The J gene is TRBJ1-3, the V gene TRBV5-1; the D is unclear. With 7 bases removed from V and 4 bases from J, the gap between germline ends came to 15 bases. Looked up from germline, CDR1 is SGHRS and CDR2 is YFSETQ. This CDR3 is built from 14 residues. CDR3 sequence: CASFADGPGNTIYF. CDR3 sequence (DNA): TGCGCCAGCTTTGCGGACGGGCCGGGAAACACCATATATTTT.

This chain links TRBV7-2 with TRBJ1-5; D is undetermined. The CDR3 covers 15 residues. The V end lost 0 bases, the J end lost 0 bases, and 6 bases lay between the germline ends. Germline V gene data show CDR1 as SGHTA and CDR2 as FQGNSA. Here the CDR3 DNA reads TGTGCCAGCAGCTTAGCCGGAAATAGCAATCAGCCCCAGCATTTT. Amino acid sequence: CASSLAGNSNQPQHF.

The chain combines TRBV27 with TRBJ1-5, with D uncertain. CDR3 length equals 12 residues. Germline loops: CDR1 MNHEY, CDR2 SMNVEV (reference sequence). Deletions cut 3 bases from V and 7 bases from J, with 7 bases between. This chain's CDR3 is CASSFLDQPQHF. The CDR3 DNA sequence: TGTGCCAGCAGTTTTCTGGACCAGCCCCAGCATTTT.

This sequence joins TRBV7-9 and TRBJ1-4, with 8 bases fitting TRBD1. Germline V gives CDR1 SEHNR, CDR2 FQNEAQ (reference sequence). The CDR3 has 16 residues. V was clipped by 3 bases and J by 3 bases; unmatched bases: 6. Here the CDR3 DNA reads TGTGCCAGCAGCTTTTACAGGGGGTCGGCTAATGAAAAACTGTTTTTT. Its translation is CASSFYRGSANEKLFF.

The chain links TRBV28 to TRBJ2-7, with a possible D match to TRBD2 (6 bases). This CDR3 contains 14 residues. V gave up 2 bases and J gave up 6 bases, with 14 bases separating them. Germline V gene lookup returns CDR1 MDHEN and CDR2 SYDVKM. The CDR3: CASSLAGLSREQYF. CDR3 in DNA: TGTGCCAGCAGTTTAGCGGGACTGAGCCGCGAGCAGTACTTC.

The V and J genes are TRBV5-4 and TRBJ2-2; D gene uncertain. V shed 0 bases and J shed 0 bases, with 3 bases lying between them. Germline CDR1 and CDR2: SGHNT and YYREEE (reference sequence). CDR3 length: 14 amino acids. CDR3 DNA sequence: TGTGCCAGCAGCTTGGCCCCGAACACCGGGGAGCTGTTTTTT. It specifies CASSLAPNTGELFF.

The gene calls are TRBV5-4 and TRBJ2-2; a possible D gene is TRBD1 (6 bases). The CDR3 spans 14 residues. Germline CDR1 is SGHNT and CDR2 is YYREEE (reference sequence). The ends were cut back, 3 bases at V and 4 bases at J, with 10 bases in the middle. The CDR3 here is CASSWGLSTGELFF. The CDR3 DNA reads as TGTGCCAGCAGCTGGGGGCTGAGCACCGGGGAGCTGTTTTTT.

The V and J genes are TRBV3-1 (or the pseudogene TRBV3-2) and TRBJ2-1; 8 bases line up with TRBD2. From germline, CDR1 is LGHDT and CDR2 YNNKEL (reference sequence). The J segment lost 8 bases and the V segment lost 4 bases, leaving 10 bases of the junction unmatched. The CDR3 loop spans 15 amino acids. CDR3 coding DNA: TGTGCCAGCAGCCCCGCGGCGGGAGGTGGTTATGAGCAGTTCTTC. As protein: CASSPAAGGGYEQFF.